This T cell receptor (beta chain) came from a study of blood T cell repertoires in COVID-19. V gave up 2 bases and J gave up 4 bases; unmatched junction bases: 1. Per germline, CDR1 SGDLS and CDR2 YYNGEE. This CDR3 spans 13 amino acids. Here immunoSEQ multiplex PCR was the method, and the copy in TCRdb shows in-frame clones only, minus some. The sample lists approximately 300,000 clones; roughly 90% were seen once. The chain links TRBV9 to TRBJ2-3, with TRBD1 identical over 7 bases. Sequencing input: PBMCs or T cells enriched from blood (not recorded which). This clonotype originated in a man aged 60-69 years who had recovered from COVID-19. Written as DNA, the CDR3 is TGTGCCAGCAGCGTGCAGGGGGCAGATACGCAGTATTTT. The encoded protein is CASSVQGADTQYF.